The 29 T cell receptor beta chains presented below share a single source sample, sequenced in a study of blood T cell repertoires in COVID-19 (dated by TCRdb to 2019 to 2021). The protocol used for the library was the immunoSEQ multiplex PCR assay. TCRdb retrieved this table from immuneACCESS and kept in-frame rearrangements only. Not all clones are present; in checked studies, unresolved V genes account for under half, and no reason is known for the remainder. Within this sample are roughly 220,000 clones, with around 87% of them counted one time only. The ten largest clones take up over 2.5% of the sample. Sequences were obtained from peripheral blood. The source of these receptors is a man in his sixties with acute or convalescent COVID-19.

The genes are TRBV27 and TRBJ2-7; 12 bases map to TRBD2. This CDR3 is built from 15 residues. Trimming at V came to 7 bases and at J to 5 bases, leaving 9 bases not matched to a gene. CDR1 MNHEY and CDR2 SMNVEV come from the germline V gene (reference sequence). The CDR3 protein is CASTLAGGPPNEQYF. In nucleotides, the CDR3 is TGTGCCAGCACCCTAGCGGGGGGGCCGCCGAACGAGCAGTACTTC.

V and J are TRBV5-1 and TRBJ2-3; 9 nucleotides align to TRBD1. CDR3 length: 15 amino acids. Looked up from germline, CDR1 is SGHRS and CDR2 is YFSETQ. Unmatched junction bases numbered 6, after V lost 7 bases and J lost 0 bases. The CDR3 DNA follows: TGCGCCAGCTGTGTGGGACAGGGCAGCACAGATACGCAGTATTTT. It yields the protein CASCVGQGSTDTQYF.

This chain uses TRBV19 with TRBJ2-5, with 9 positions matching TRBD1. The junction had 7 bases not matched to a gene; V was cut back by 6 bases and J by 5 bases. The CDR3 extends over 14 amino acids. CDR1 is LNHDA, CDR2 SQIVND, per germline (reference sequence). CDR3 sequence reads: CASSITGGGETQYF. The CDR3 DNA reads TGTGCCAGTAGCATCACAGGGGGCGGCGAGACCCAGTACTTC.

The rearrangement joins TRBV10-2 to TRBJ1-5; D is unresolved. Germline CDR1 reads WSHSY; CDR2 reads SAAADI. V dropped 3 bases and J dropped 4 bases, with 7 bases sitting between them. The CDR3 runs to 13 residues. CDR3 protein: CASSDYGNQPQHF. For the CDR3, the DNA is TGCGCCAGCAGTGATTACGGGAATCAGCCCCAGCATTTT.

This clone appeared a single time. CDR3 in amino acids: CASSNRDRGIEQYF. CDR3 in DNA: TGTGCCAGCAGCAACCGGGACAGGGGAATCGAGCAGTACTTC. The genes are TRBV2 and TRBJ2-7; the match to TRBD1 covers 10 bases. Germline V CDR1 and CDR2: SNHLY, FYNNEI. The CDR3 covers 14 residues. Losses at the gene ends were 6 bases for V and 6 bases for J; bases not matched to a gene: 8.

This rearrangement joins TRBV3-1 (or the pseudogene TRBV3-2) to TRBJ2-7; TRBD1 is a possible D gene (5 bases). V dropped 0 bases and J dropped 5 bases, with 14 bases sitting between them. The length of the CDR3 is 15 residues. CDR1 and CDR2 (germline): LGHDT, YNNKEL (reference sequence). The CDR3 coding sequence is TGTGCCAGCAGCCAAGATCAGGGCAGGGTGAACGAGCAGTACTTC. This codes for CASSQDQGRVNEQYF.

The rearrangement uses TRBV15 and TRBJ1-3; 10 positions agree with TRBD1. Germline V lookup: CDR1 LNHNV, CDR2 YYDKDF (reference sequence). The CDR3 has 16 residues. J lost 1 base, V lost 4 bases, and 4 bases had no gene match. CDR3 DNA sequence: TGTGCCACCAGCACCGGACAGGGGGTTTCTGGAAACACCATATATTTT. Translated: CATSTGQGVSGNTIYF.

The rearrangement uses TRBV5-6 and TRBJ1-6; weak D call: TRBD1 (6 bases). This CDR3 is 14 amino acids long. The germline gives CDR1 SGHDT, CDR2 YYEEEE. Between the trimmed V and J ends, which lost 0 bases and 10 bases, there was a span of 11 bases. The CDR3: CASSLEQGKSPLHF. The CDR3, as DNA: TGTGCCAGCAGCTTGGAACAGGGAAAGTCACCCCTCCACTTT.

The gene calls are TRBV28 and TRBJ1-1, with 7 positions matching TRBD1. The CDR3 is 11 amino acids. Germline V gene data show CDR1 as MDHEN and CDR2 as SYDVKM. The J segment lost 4 bases and the V segment lost 8 bases, leaving 1 base of the junction unmatched. The CDR3 is CASQGVTEAFF. CDR3 bases: TGTGCCAGCCAGGGGGTCACTGAAGCTTTCTTT.

The chain links TRBV28 to TRBJ1-2; 8 bases agree with TRBD1. The germline CDR1 and CDR2 sequences are MDHEN and SYDVKM. Trimming took 1 base from V and 3 from J; bases not matched to a gene: 7. The CDR3 is 16 residues long. CDR3 protein: CASSLSLTGAHYGYTF. Written as DNA, the CDR3 is TGTGCCAGCAGTTTATCCTTGACAGGGGCACACTATGGCTACACCTTC.

This clone appeared a few times. The chain joins TRBV7-3 to TRBJ1-5, with 7 bases fitting TRBD1. Germline CDR1 and CDR2: SGHTA and FQGTGA. There are 13 residues in the CDR3. The ends lost 5 bases at V and 6 bases at J; junction bases unmatched: 4. The CDR3 sequence is CASSADRVQPQHF. As DNA, the CDR3 is TGTGCCAGCAGCGCAGACAGGGTTCAGCCCCAGCATTTT.

This rearrangement joins TRBV6-2 or TRBV6-3 to TRBJ2-1, with TRBD2 identical over 9 bases. CDR1 is MNHEY and CDR2 is SVGEGT in the germline V gene. This CDR3 has 17 amino acids. V was clipped by 0 bases and J by 4 bases; unmatched bases: 7. The CDR3 DNA is TGTGCCAGCAGTTACTCCCCCCCTAGCGGGGTTTACAATGAGCAGTTCTTC. It is translated as CASSYSPPSGVYNEQFF.

The chain uses TRBV5-1 and TRBJ2-1; tentatively, D is TRBD2 (6 bases). Trimming removed 4 bases from V and 0 bases from J, with 11 bases in between. Germline CDR1 is SGHRS and CDR2 is YFSETQ. There are 15 residues in the CDR3. CDR3 DNA: TGCGCCAGCAGCATGGACGGGAGCTCCTACAATGAGCAGTTCTTC. Translation gives CASSMDGSSYNEQFF.

V gene TRBV6-4 combines with J gene TRBJ1-5, with 9 nucleotides matching TRBD1. The CDR3 is made up of 18 amino acids. The germline CDR1 and CDR2 sequences are MRHNA and SNTAGT. J lost 0 bases, V lost 4 bases, and 10 bases had no gene match. CDR3: CASSVSETGGYSNQPQHF. The CDR3, as DNA: TGTGCCAGCAGTGTGAGCGAGACAGGGGGATATAGCAATCAGCCCCAGCATTTT.

The J gene is TRBJ1-4, the V gene TRBV11-2; D gene ambiguous. Trimming removed 0 bases from V and 2 bases from J, with 7 bases in between. This CDR3 is built from 15 residues. From germline, CDR1 is SGHAT and CDR2 FQNNGV. CDR3 sequence (DNA): TGTGCCAGCAGCTTAGAGCGGGGTACTAATGAAAAACTGTTTTTT. It specifies CASSLERGTNEKLFF.

V gene TRBV5-4 combines with J gene TRBJ1-6, with D tentatively TRBD1 (6 bases). V was pared by 4 bases and J by 5 bases, with 16 bases between. CDR1 and CDR2 (germline): SGHNT, YYREEE (reference sequence). This CDR3 region has 16 residues. In DNA form, the CDR3 reads TGTGCCAGCAGCGCGGACAGATCGTCGCATAATTCACCCCTCCACTTT. Translation gives CASSADRSSHNSPLHF. The full variable domain, its missing parts supplied by reference TRBV5-4 and TRBJ1-6, is ETGVTQSPTHLIKTRGQQVTLRCSSQSGHNTVSWYQQALGQGPQFIFQYYREEENGRGNFPPRFSGLQFPNYSSELNVNALELDDSALYLCASSADRSSHNSPLHFGNGTRLTVT.

This clone was seen only a few times. The V call is TRBV25-1, the J call TRBJ2-7, with a possible D match to TRBD2 (6 bases). The CDR3 sequence is 12 residues long. The V gene lost 0 bases and the J gene lost 11 bases, with 11 bases spanning the gap. Germline loops: CDR1 MGHDK, CDR2 SYGVNS. This CDR3 is CASSEYFGREYF. The CDR3 DNA reads as TGTGCCAGCAGTGAATATTTCGGGAGAGAGTACTTC.

The genes are TRBV11-2 and TRBJ2-1; maybe TRBD1 (6 bases). CDR3 length equals 12 residues. Germline values: CDR1 SGHAT, CDR2 FQNNGV. Trimming shortened V by 5 bases and J by 8 bases, and 10 bases separated the two germline ends. As DNA, the CDR3 is TGTGCCAGCAGCCTTAACAGGGATGAGCAGTTCTTC. It codes for CASSLNRDEQFF.

The J gene is TRBJ2-5, the V gene TRBV7-6; D is unclear. The CDR3 length is 15 residues. Germline assignment: CDR1 SGHVS and CDR2 FNYEAQ. The V gene lost 5 bases and the J gene lost 3 bases, with 16 bases spanning the gap. The CDR3: CASSPGVRYEETQYF. DNA of the CDR3: TGTGCCAGCAGCCCCGGAGTGAGGTACGAAGAGACCCAGTACTTC. The whole variable domain, filled in from reference TRBV7-6 and TRBJ2-5, reads GAGVSQSPRYKVTKRGQDVALRCDPISGHVSLYWYRQALGQGPEFLTYFNYEAQQDKSGLPNDRFSAERPEGSISTLTIQRTEQRDSAMYRCASSPGVRYEETQYFGPGTRLLVL.

This sequence joins TRBV19 and TRBJ1-6; 7 bases agree with TRBD1. Germline CDR1 is LNHDA and CDR2 is SQIVND (reference sequence). V shed 1 base, J shed 0 bases, and the junction held 6 bases outside the gene matches. The CDR3 has 18 residues. CDR3 DNA: TGTGCCAGTAGTATAGCACAGGGGTCCGGCTCCTATAATTCACCCCTCCACTTT. Its protein is CASSIAQGSGSYNSPLHF.

The chain employs TRBV18 and TRBJ2-7; tentatively, D is TRBD2 (6 bases). Trimming left V 4 bases short and J 2 bases short, with 12 bases between. The CDR3 extends over 14 amino acids. Germline V gives CDR1 KGHSH, CDR2 LQKENI. This CDR3 reads CASSLTAGTYEQYF. For the CDR3, the DNA is TGTGCCAGCTCACTCACGGCGGGGACCTACGAGCAGTACTTC.

The gene calls are TRBV3-1 (or the pseudogene TRBV3-2) and TRBJ2-1; no clear D gene. V was cut by 1 base and J by 4 bases, with 8 bases left in between. Germline V CDR1 and CDR2: LGHDT, YNNKEL (reference sequence). The CDR3 runs to 14 residues. CDR3 sequence: CASSQARQYNEQFF. CDR3 nucleotide sequence: TGTGCCAGCAGCCAAGCGCGCCAATACAATGAGCAGTTCTTC.

This clone was counted a few times. The chain couples TRBV6-4 to TRBJ2-3; 7 positions agree with TRBD1. Trimming removed 2 bases from V and 2 bases from J; junction bases left unmatched: 1. The germline V gene encodes CDR1 MRHNA and CDR2 SNTAGT. CDR3 length: 14 residues. CDR3 region: CASSDGTDTDTQYF. The CDR3 DNA is TGTGCCAGCAGTGACGGGACAGACACAGATACGCAGTATTTT.

This clone appeared once. J is TRBJ2-5 and V is TRBV6-5, with 11 bases matching TRBD1. With 0 bases clipped from V and 4 bases from J, the junction kept 4 bases outside the gene matches. This CDR3 contains 16 residues. Germline lookup yields CDR1 MNHEY and CDR2 SVGAGI. CDR3 in DNA: TGTGCCAGCAGTTACTCCGGGACAGGGGGTTCAGAGACCCAGTACTTC. Its protein product is CASSYSGTGGSETQYF.

The gene calls are TRBV30 and TRBJ1-2; D may be TRBD1 (6 bases). The CDR3 has 13 amino acids. Germline CDR1 and CDR2: GTSNPN and SVGIG (reference sequence). V was trimmed by 7 bases and J by 3 bases, leaving 15 bases between them. CDR3 residues: CAYTGKSHYGYTF. The CDR3, as DNA: TGTGCCTATACAGGGAAATCACACTATGGCTACACCTTC.

The count of this clone is one. This sequence joins TRBV5-1 and TRBJ2-7; D call uncertain. CDR1 and CDR2 from the germline V gene are SGHRS and YFSETQ. The V end lost 4 bases, the J end lost 0 bases, and 14 bases lay between the germline ends. This CDR3 is 15 amino acids long. The CDR3 DNA reads TGCGCCAGCAGCCCCGACTGGCGCCTCTCCTACGAGCAGTACTTC. Translated: CASSPDWRLSYEQYF.

The V gene is TRBV21-1, the J gene TRBJ2-3; the table's D call of TRBD2 was not tested on the DNA. TRBV21-1 is marked as a pseudogene. The CDR3 covers 18 residues. The CDR3 DNA reads TGTGCCAGCAGCAAAGCAGGGTGTACGGGGGGCGGGGCAGATACGCAGTATTTT. It yields the protein CASSKAGCTGGGADTQYF.

The genes are TRBV29-1 and TRBJ1-1; a weak D match, TRBD1 (5 bases). Trimming pared 1 base from V and 1 base from J, leaving 16 bases between. CDR3 length: 16 amino acids. Germline V gene sequence: CDR1 SQVTM, CDR2 ANQGSEA. CDR3 sequence (DNA): TGCAGCGTTGAAGGTTTGTCAGGGACTAAGAACACTGAAGCTTTCTTT. Its protein is CSVEGLSGTKNTEAFF.

CDR3 sequence: CASSYSTRLRLKQYF. The CDR3 DNA is TGTGCCAGCAGTTACTCGACCAGACTACGACTAAAGCAGTACTTC. This chain uses TRBV6-2 or TRBV6-3 with TRBJ2-7, with D tentatively TRBD2 (5 bases). V was cut by 0 bases and J by 8 bases, with 17 bases left in between. Germline values: CDR1 MNHEY, CDR2 SVGEGT. The length of the CDR3 is 15 residues.